This record concerns one T cell receptor beta chain sequence. These data are taken from a study of T cell changes during pregnancy in multiple sclerosis. The table came from immunoSEQ multiplex PCR; TCRdb's copy has only in-frame clones and leaves some out. In the table there are around 17,000 clones, around 97% of which are singletons. CDR3 size: 15 residues. From germline, CDR1 is MNHNS and CDR2 SASEGT. Trimming pared 1 base from V and 7 bases from J, leaving 11 bases between. The sample in question was peripheral blood, obtained in the third trimester of pregnancy. This sequence was found in a female donor with multiple sclerosis, enrolled in a pregnancy study. The rearrangement joins TRBV6-1 to TRBJ1-6, with D maybe TRBD1 (6 bases). The CDR3 reads CASSEVTGQNSPLHF. In DNA, the CDR3 is TGTGCCAGCAGTGAAGTGACGGGACAAAATTCACCCCTCCACTTT.